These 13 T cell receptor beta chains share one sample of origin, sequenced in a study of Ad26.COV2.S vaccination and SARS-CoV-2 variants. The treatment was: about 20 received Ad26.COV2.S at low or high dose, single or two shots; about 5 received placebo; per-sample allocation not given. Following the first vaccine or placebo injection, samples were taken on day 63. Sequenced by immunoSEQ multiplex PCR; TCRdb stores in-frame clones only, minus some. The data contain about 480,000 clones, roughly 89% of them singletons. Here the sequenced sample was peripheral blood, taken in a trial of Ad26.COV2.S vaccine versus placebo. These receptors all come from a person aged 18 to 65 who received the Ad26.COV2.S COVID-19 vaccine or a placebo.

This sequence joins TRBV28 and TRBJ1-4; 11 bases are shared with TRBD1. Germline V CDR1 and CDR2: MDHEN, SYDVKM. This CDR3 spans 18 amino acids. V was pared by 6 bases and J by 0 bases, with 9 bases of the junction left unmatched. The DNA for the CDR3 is TGTGCCAGCAGCGATACGGGACAGGGGGTAGCAACTAATGAAAAACTGTTTTTT. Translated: CASSDTGQGVATNEKLFF.

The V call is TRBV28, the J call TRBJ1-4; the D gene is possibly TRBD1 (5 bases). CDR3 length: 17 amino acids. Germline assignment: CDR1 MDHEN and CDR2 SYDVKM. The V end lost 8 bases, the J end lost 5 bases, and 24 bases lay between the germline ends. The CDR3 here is CASSRGGVRQGNEKLFF. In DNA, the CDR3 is TGTGCCAGCTCTCGGGGAGGGGTGAGGCAGGGAAATGAAAAACTGTTTTTT. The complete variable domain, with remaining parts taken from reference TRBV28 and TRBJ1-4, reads DVKVTQSSRYLVKRTGEKVFLECVQDMDHENMFWYRQDPGLGLRLIYFSYDVKMKEKGDIPEGYSVSREKKERFSLILESASTNQTSMYLCASSRGGVRQGNEKLFFGSGTQLSVL.

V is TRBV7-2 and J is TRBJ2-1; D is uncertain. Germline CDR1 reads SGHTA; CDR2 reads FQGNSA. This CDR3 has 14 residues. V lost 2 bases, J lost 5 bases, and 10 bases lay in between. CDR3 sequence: CASSLWRQNNEQFF. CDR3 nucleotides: TGTGCCAGCAGCTTATGGCGCCAGAACAATGAGCAGTTCTTC. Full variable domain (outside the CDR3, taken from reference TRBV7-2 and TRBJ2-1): GAGVSQSPSNKVTEKGKDVELRCDPISGHTALYWYRQSLGQGLEFLIYFQGNSAPDKSGLPSDRFSAERTGGSVSTLTIQRTQQEDSAVYLCASSLWRQNNEQFFGPGTRLTVL.

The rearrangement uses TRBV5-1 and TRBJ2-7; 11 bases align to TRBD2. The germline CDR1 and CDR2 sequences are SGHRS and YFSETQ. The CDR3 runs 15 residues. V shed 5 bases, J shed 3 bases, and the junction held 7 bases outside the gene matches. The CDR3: CASRQTTSGSYEQYF. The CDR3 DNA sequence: TGCGCCAGCAGGCAAACAACTAGCGGGAGCTACGAGCAGTACTTC.

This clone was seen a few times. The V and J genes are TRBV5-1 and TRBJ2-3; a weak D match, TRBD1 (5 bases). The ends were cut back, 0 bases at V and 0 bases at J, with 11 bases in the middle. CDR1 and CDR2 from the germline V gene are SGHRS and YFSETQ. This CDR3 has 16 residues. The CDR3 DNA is TGCGCCAGCAGCTTGGGGGGCGGATCTAGCACAGATACGCAGTATTTT. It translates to CASSLGGGSSTDTQYF. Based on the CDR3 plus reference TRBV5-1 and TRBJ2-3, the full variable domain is KAGVTQTPRYLIKTRGQQVTLSCSPISGHRSVSWYQQTPGQGLQFLFEYFSETQRNKGNFPGRFSGRQFSNSRSEMNVSTLELGDSALYLCASSLGGGSSTDTQYFGPGTRLTVL.

For the CDR3, the DNA is TGTGCCAGCAGCCCGGAGATGTTGAACACTGAAGCTTTCTTT. Amino acid sequence: CASSPEMLNTEAFF. This chain uses TRBV7-9 with TRBJ1-1; D ambiguous. Between the trimmed V and J ends, which lost 5 bases and 0 bases, there was a span of 10 bases. The CDR3 runs 14 residues. The germline V gene encodes CDR1 SEHNR and CDR2 FQNEAQ (reference sequence).

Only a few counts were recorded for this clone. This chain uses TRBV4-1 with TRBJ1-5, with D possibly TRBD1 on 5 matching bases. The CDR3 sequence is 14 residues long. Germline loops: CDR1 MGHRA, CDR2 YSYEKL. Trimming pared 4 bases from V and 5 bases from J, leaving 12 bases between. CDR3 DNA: TGCGCCAGCAGCCTAACAGGAGGCGATCAGCCCCAGCATTTT. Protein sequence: CASSLTGGDQPQHF.

The CDR3 DNA sequence: TGTGCCAGCAGGCCGGCTAGCGGGAGGGGATTTGAGCAGTTCTTC. Translating gives CASRPASGRGFEQFF. The V call is TRBV28, the J call TRBJ2-1; 12 nucleotides agree with TRBD2. V lost 6 bases, J lost 9 bases, and 9 bases stayed unmatched. CDR1 MDHEN and CDR2 SYDVKM come from the germline V gene. This CDR3 is 15 amino acids long.

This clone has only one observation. CDR3 nucleotides: TGTGCCAGCAGCCCCCTTGGGTGGACGAACACTGAAGCTTTCTTT. It specifies CASSPLGWTNTEAFF. The V gene is TRBV11-3, the J gene TRBJ1-1; D ambiguous. Between the trimmed V and J ends, which lost 5 bases and 1 base, there was a span of 14 bases. Per germline, CDR1 SGHNT and CDR2 YENEEA. The CDR3 has 15 amino acids.

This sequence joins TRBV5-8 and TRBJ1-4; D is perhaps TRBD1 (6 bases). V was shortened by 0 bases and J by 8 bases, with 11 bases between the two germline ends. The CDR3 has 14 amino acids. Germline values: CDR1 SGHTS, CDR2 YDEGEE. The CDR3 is CASSLGQAGEKLFF. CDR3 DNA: TGTGCCAGCAGCTTGGGACAGGCGGGGGAAAAACTGTTTTTT.

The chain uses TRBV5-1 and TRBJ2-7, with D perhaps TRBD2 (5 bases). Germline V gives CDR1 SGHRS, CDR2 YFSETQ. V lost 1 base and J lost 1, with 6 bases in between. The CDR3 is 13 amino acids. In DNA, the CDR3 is TGCGCCAGCAGCTTGCGGGGTTCCTACGAGCAGTACTTC. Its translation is CASSLRGSYEQYF.

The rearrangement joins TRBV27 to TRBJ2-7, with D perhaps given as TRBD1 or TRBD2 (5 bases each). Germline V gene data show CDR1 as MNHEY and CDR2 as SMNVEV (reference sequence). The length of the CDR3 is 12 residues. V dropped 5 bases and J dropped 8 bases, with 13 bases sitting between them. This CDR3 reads CASSTGTLKQYF. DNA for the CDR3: TGTGCCAGCAGTACCGGGACCCTAAAGCAGTACTTC.

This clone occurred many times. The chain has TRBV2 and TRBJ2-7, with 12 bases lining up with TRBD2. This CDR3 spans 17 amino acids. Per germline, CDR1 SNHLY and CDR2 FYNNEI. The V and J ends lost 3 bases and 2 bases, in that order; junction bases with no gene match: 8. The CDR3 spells CASSETLAGGGTYEQYF. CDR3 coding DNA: TGTGCCAGCAGTGAGACCCTAGCGGGAGGGGGAACCTACGAGCAGTACTTC.